Described below is a single TCR beta chain sequence and its context. The source of the sample is a study of T cell changes during pregnancy in multiple sclerosis. V lost 3 bases, J lost 1 base, and 12 bases lay in between. Germline V gene data show CDR1 as LNHDA and CDR2 as SQIVND (reference sequence). The CDR3 covers 15 residues. Assay used: immunoSEQ multiplex PCR; TCRdb lists only in-frame clones, some missing. The sample has some 100,000 clones; roughly 92% are singletons. The V gene is TRBV19, the J gene TRBJ1-1; the D gene is possibly TRBD1 (5 bases). Sequenced material: peripheral blood, taken in the second trimester of pregnancy. This TCR came from a female donor with multiple sclerosis, enrolled in a pregnancy study. The CDR3 coding sequence is TGTGCCAGTAGTATCGACGGGGGTTCGAACACTGAAGCTTTCTTT. Protein product: CASSIDGGSNTEAFF.